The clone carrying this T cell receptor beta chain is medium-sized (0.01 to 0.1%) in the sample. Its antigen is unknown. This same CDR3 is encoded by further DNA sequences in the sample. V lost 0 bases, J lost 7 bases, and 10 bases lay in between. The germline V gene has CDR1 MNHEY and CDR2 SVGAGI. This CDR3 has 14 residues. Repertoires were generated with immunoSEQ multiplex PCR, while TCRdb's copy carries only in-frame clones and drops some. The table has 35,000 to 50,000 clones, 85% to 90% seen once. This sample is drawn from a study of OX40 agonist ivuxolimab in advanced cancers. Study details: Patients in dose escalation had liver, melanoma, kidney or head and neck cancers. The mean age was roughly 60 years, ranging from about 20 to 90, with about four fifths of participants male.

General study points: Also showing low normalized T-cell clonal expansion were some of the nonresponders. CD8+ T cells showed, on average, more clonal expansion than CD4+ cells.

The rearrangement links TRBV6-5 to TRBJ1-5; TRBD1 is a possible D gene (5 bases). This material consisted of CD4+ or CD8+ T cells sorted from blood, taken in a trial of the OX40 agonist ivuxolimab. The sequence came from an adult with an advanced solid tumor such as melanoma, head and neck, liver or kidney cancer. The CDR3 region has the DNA TGTGCCAGCAGTTACTCTGGGGGTAACCAGCCCCAGCATTTT. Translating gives CASSYSGGNQPQHF.